Sequencing of this T cell receptor (beta chain) was carried out in a study of blood T cell repertoires in COVID-19. Produced via immunoSEQ multiplex PCR; TCRdb's table is partial and in-frame only. Found here are 160,000 or so clones, roughly 90% of them singletons; the top ten hold roughly 1.6%. This CDR3 region has 16 residues. Trimming pared 0 bases from V and 2 bases from J, leaving 12 bases between. Germline V gene sequence: CDR1 KGHSH, CDR2 LQKENI. The chain employs TRBV18 and TRBJ2-3, with a possible D match to TRBD2 (6 bases). Source material: peripheral blood. This TCR was recovered from a woman in her fifties or sixties with acute or convalescent COVID-19. The CDR3 reads CASSPPIIADTDTQYF. In nucleotides, the CDR3 is TGTGCCAGCTCACCACCGATAATAGCGGACACAGATACGCAGTATTTT.